Listed below are T cell receptor beta chains from one sample, sequenced in a study of blood T cell repertoires in COVID-19. Produced via immunoSEQ multiplex PCR; TCRdb's table is partial and in-frame only. Of a few hundred thousand clones detected, about four fifths appear once; the ten largest clones hold approximately 3.2%. Sequenced: peripheral blood. All receptors derive from a woman between 18 and 29 years old with acute or convalescent COVID-19. Each CDR3 is given with its conserved first and last residue. A D gene is named only where the DNA matches it firmly. Clone size, where shown, is once, few, many, or a class for clones that have expanded.

clone size	D gene	V gene	J gene	CDR3 DNA	CDR3 protein
NA	TRBD1	TRBV7-3	TRBJ2-6	TGTGCCAGCAGCTTAATCGGGCCCCTAGGGGACAGGGGGCAATCCTCTGGGGCCAACGTCCTGACTTTC	CASSLIGPLGDRGQSSGANVLTF
NA	NA	TRBV4-1	TRBJ2-1	TGCGCCAGCAGCCAAGATCCGGGAACGCTCAATGAGCAGTTCTTC	CASSQDPGTLNEQFF
NA	TRBD1	TRBV5-4	TRBJ2-2	TGTGCCAGCAGCCCCAGGACAGGAAACACCGGGGAGCTGTTTTTT	CASSPRTGNTGELFF
once	TRBD1	TRBV6-5	TRBJ2-3	TGTGCCAGCAGTTTCACCGGGACAGGGCCTGATACGCAGTATTTT	CASSFTGTGPDTQYF
NA	NA	TRBV27	TRBJ2-2	TGTGCCAGCAGTTTATCCGGTGCCGGGGAGCTGTTTTTT	CASSLSGAGELFF
NA	TRBD1	TRBV10-1	TRBJ2-7	TGCGCCAGCAGGAGACAGGGACCGGACGAGCAGTACTTC	CASRRQGPDEQYF
NA	NA	TRBV7-9	TRBJ1-4	TGTGCCAGCAGCTTAGCGCGGACAGATAATGAAAAACTGTTTTTT	CASSLARTDNEKLFF
NA	TRBD2	TRBV9	TRBJ2-5	TGTGCCAGCAGCGTATTAGCGGGAGGGGGAGAGACCCAGTACTTC	CASSVLAGGGETQYF
NA	TRBD1	TRBV18	TRBJ1-5	TGTGCCAGCTCACCCGACAGGGGCAATCAGCCCCAGCATTTT	CASSPDRGNQPQHF
NA	NA	TRBV4-3	TRBJ1-2	TGCGCCAGCAGCCAAGATTCCCAGGGGAGGGACTATGGCTACACCTTC	CASSQDSQGRDYGYTF
once	NA	TRBV7-6	TRBJ2-7	TGTGCCAGCAGCTTAGGGGAAGGGGTTTACGAGCAGTACTTC	CASSLGEGVYEQYF
NA	TRBD1	TRBV4-1	TRBJ2-2	TGCGCCAGCAGCCAAGAACCGACAGGGGGCTTCGACACCGGGGAGCTGTTTTTT	CASSQEPTGGFDTGELFF
NA	NA	TRBV6-5	TRBJ1-1	TGTGCCAGCAGTTACTCTACAGGAGTTGAAGCTTTCTTT	CASSYSTGVEAFF
NA	TRBD1	TRBV11-3	TRBJ2-5	TGTGCCAGCAGCTTAGGCGAGATTGGACAGGGGGGAGAGACCCAGTACTTC	CASSLGEIGQGGETQYF
once	TRBD1	TRBV7-2	TRBJ1-1	TGTGCCAGCAGCTTAGTCGACAGGGGGCATGCTTTCTTT	CASSLVDRGHAFF
NA	TRBD2	TRBV18	TRBJ2-7	TGTGCCAGCTCACCGACTAGCGGAAGCTCCTACGAGCAGTACTTC	CASSPTSGSSYEQYF
NA	NA	TRBV14	TRBJ2-7	TGTGCCAGCAGCCAAGAAGGGGCAGCCTCCTACGAGCAGTACTTC	CASSQEGAASYEQYF
NA	NA	TRBV29-1	TRBJ1-1	TGCAGCGTTACCGTCTCAGGGTCGATGAACACTGAAGCTTTCTTT	CSVTVSGSMNTEAFF
few	TRBD1	TRBV12-3/TRBV12-4	TRBJ2-7	TGTGCCAGCAGGCCCGGGACAGGGAACGAGCAGTACTTC	CASRPGTGNEQYF
NA	NA	TRBV7-6	TRBJ2-2	TGTGCCAGCAGCTTAGTTGTGGCTGACACCGGGGAGCTGTTTTTT	CASSLVVADTGELFF
NA	TRBD1	TRBV7-6	TRBJ1-4	TGTGCCAGCAGCTTATATAGGGGGCCAACTAATGAAAAACTGTTTTTT	CASSLYRGPTNEKLFF
NA	TRBD1	TRBV6-1	TRBJ2-1	TGTGCCAGCAGTGAACGGCAGGGGGTCTACGATGAGCAGTTCTTC	CASSERQGVYDEQFF
NA	NA	TRBV6-5	TRBJ2-1	TGTGCCAGCGCGTCTGCGGGGCCGGGGAAGCAGTTCTTC	CASASAGPGKQFF
NA	TRBD1	TRBV29-1	TRBJ2-1	TGCAGCGTCCCCGGACAGGGCTCCTACAATGAGCAGTTCTTC	CSVPGQGSYNEQFF
NA	NA	TRBV29-1	TRBJ2-4	TGCAGCGTCAGGGGGGACTGGGAGGTGAACATTCAGTACTTC	CSVRGDWEVNIQYF
few	NA	TRBV7-9	TRBJ1-4	TGTGCCAGCAGCTTAGTGGGGGCCACTAATGAAAAACTGTTTTTT	CASSLVGATNEKLFF
once	NA	TRBV27	TRBJ1-5	TGTGCCAGCAGTTTATCAGACCCAGGGGGCAATCAGCCCCAGCATTTT	CASSLSDPGGNQPQHF
NA	TRBD2	TRBV19	TRBJ2-3	TGTGCCAGTAGGATCGGGGGGGCAAAAAAGTCCCGAGATACGCAGTATTTT	CASRIGGAKKSRDTQYF
NA	NA	TRBV5-5	TRBJ1-5	TGTGCCAGCAGCCCGTTTGGCAGGGATGGAAATCAGCCCCAGCATTTT	CASSPFGRDGNQPQHF
NA	TRBD1	TRBV4-3	TRBJ1-4	TGCGCCAGCAGCCAAGATCTTCGGGGACAGGGCTGGGAAAAACTGTTTTTT	CASSQDLRGQGWEKLFF
once	NA	TRBV27	TRBJ2-1	TGTGCCAGCAGTTTAGCAGGAGGGAGCAATGAGCAGTTCTTC	CASSLAGGSNEQFF
NA	NA	TRBV19	TRBJ1-1	TGTGCCAGTAGTCCTCGACGACTCATGAACACTGAAGCTTTCTTT	CASSPRRLMNTEAFF
once	TRBD2	TRBV29-1	TRBJ2-7	TGCAGCGTTGGGGGCGCGGGAGGGCCCACCTACGAGCAGTACTTC	CSVGGAGGPTYEQYF
NA	NA	TRBV15	TRBJ2-1	TGTGCCACCAGCAGAGTCGGGGAAGGGCGGTATGAGCAGTTCTTC	CATSRVGEGRYEQFF
NA	NA	TRBV30	TRBJ1-1	TGTGCCGGTACTCTGGGGGCTAACACTGAAGCTTTCTTT	CAGTLGANTEAFF
few	TRBD1	TRBV2	TRBJ1-2	TGTGCCAGCAGCCCAGGGGGCGAGTACTATGGCTACACCTTC	CASSPGGEYYGYTF
NA	TRBD1	TRBV18	TRBJ1-2	TGTGCCAGCTCACCCGGGACAGGGGGCTATGGCTACACCTTC	CASSPGTGGYGYTF
NA	TRBD1	TRBV28	TRBJ2-5	TGTGCCAGCAGTCGGGCAGGGGGCTTTGAGACCCAGTACTTC	CASSRAGGFETQYF
NA	NA	TRBV7-3	TRBJ2-3	TGTGCCAGCAGCTTAAGGGCGGCCCCAGGGGATACGCAGTATTTT	CASSLRAAPGDTQYF
few	NA	TRBV7-8	TRBJ1-1	TGTGCCAGCAGCCCCCGGTGGGGGAGGGCCTCGAGGACAGCTTTCTTT	CASSPRWGRASRTAFF
NA	TRBD1	TRBV28	TRBJ1-2	TGTGCCAGCATCGGGACAGGGGGCCTTGGTGGCTACACCTTC	CASIGTGGLGGYTF
NA	NA	TRBV6-4	TRBJ2-2	TGTGCCAGCAGTGAAACGGCCAGGGACACCGGGGAGCTGTTTTTT	CASSETARDTGELFF
once	NA	TRBV30	TRBJ2-7	TGTGCCTGGAGGAAGGGGCAGCTTTACGAGCAGTACTTC	CAWRKGQLYEQYF
NA	NA	TRBV7-6	TRBJ2-2	TGTGCCAGCAGCTTAGGTTCTGGACAAACGAACACCGGGGAGCTGTTTTTT	CASSLGSGQTNTGELFF
NA	NA	TRBV2	TRBJ1-5	TGTGCCAGCAGTCCATGGGACACCGCGGGGCCCCAGCATTTT	CASSPWDTAGPQHF
NA	TRBD1	TRBV18	TRBJ1-5	TGTGCCAGCTCGCCCGCAGGGGGCCATCAGCCCCAGCATTTT	CASSPAGGHQPQHF
NA	TRBD1	TRBV7-2	TRBJ1-2	TGTGCCAGCAGCTCCCGGACAGGAGGGACCTCTGGCTACACCTTC	CASSSRTGGTSGYTF
NA	TRBD1	TRBV12-3/TRBV12-4	TRBJ1-4	TGTGCCAGCAGTTTCAGGGGGCTTGAAAAACTGTTTTTT	CASSFRGLEKLFF
NA	TRBD1	TRBV10-2	TRBJ2-7	TGCGCCAGCAGTGTAGGACAGGGGGCCTACGAGCAGTACTTC	CASSVGQGAYEQYF
once	TRBD2	TRBV9	TRBJ2-7	TGTGCCAGCAGCGCGGGGGTGGTAGCGGGAGGGCCGAGCTCCTACGAGCAGTACTTC	CASSAGVVAGGPSSYEQYF
NA	TRBD1	TRBV24-1	TRBJ1-2	TGTGCCACCAGTGCGACAGGGGGCCGGCGTGGCTACACCTTC	CATSATGGRRGYTF
NA	NA	TRBV10-2	TRBJ2-1	TGCGCCAGCAGTGAGTTGGTGGGAGTGCGGAATGAGCAGTTCTTC	CASSELVGVRNEQFF
NA	TRBD2	TRBV10-3	TRBJ2-3	TGTGCCATCAGCCTAGCGGGAGTTGAAGATACGCAGTATTTT	CAISLAGVEDTQYF
once	TRBD2	TRBV3-1/TRBV3-2	TRBJ2-1	TGTGCCAGCAGTCAGGGACTAGCGGGAGGGCCTTTTCGCGATGAGCAGTTCTTC	CASSQGLAGGPFRDEQFF
NA	NA	TRBV6-4	TRBJ1-4	TGTGCCAGCAGTGACCGGGAAGGGGAAAAACTGTTTTTT	CASSDREGEKLFF
NA	TRBD2	TRBV14	TRBJ2-1	TGTGCCAGCAGCCAACAGGGACTAGCGGGCCGGCGGGAGCAGTTCTTC	CASSQQGLAGRREQFF
NA	NA	TRBV7-2	TRBJ1-2	TGTGCCAGCAGCCCCAACGGACAGAATTTTAACTATGGCTACACCTTC	CASSPNGQNFNYGYTF
NA	TRBD1	TRBV3-1/TRBV3-2	TRBJ2-7	TGTGCCAGCAGCCAATATGACAGGGTCTCCTACGAGCAGTACTTC	CASSQYDRVSYEQYF